What follows are 15 T cell receptor beta chains derived from one specimen sequenced in a study of T cell repertoires in cytomegalovirus infection. No antigens are known for them. One entry per CDR3 protein, called by TCRdb with MiXCR from the reads. The repertoire holds fewer than 55,000 distinct CDR3 sequences, with 20% as singletons. This material consisted of CD8+ T cells from cultured PBMCs, taken from culture after CMV antigen stimulation. Receptor source: a human donor in good health (CMV status not recorded). Some clones in this sample may be carry-over from other donors' samples.

This clonotype was found a few times. The chain carries TRBV6-2 or TRBV6-3 and TRBJ1-2, with 7 bases aligning to TRBD1. Trimming at V came to 7 bases and at J to 4 bases, leaving 3 bases not matched to a gene. This CDR3 has 12 residues. CDR1 is MNHEY and CDR2 is SVGEGT in the germline V gene. The CDR3 is CASIGTVYGYTF. CDR3 sequence (DNA): TGTGCCAGCATTGGGACAGTCTATGGCTACACCTTC.

The table lists this clonotype with a few counts. The V gene is TRBV6-2 or TRBV6-3, the J gene TRBJ1-2; 7 nucleotides match TRBD1. The CDR3 loop spans 14 amino acids. J was trimmed by 4 bases and V by 5 bases; bases with no gene match: 7. Germline CDR1 reads MNHEY; CDR2 reads SVGEGT. Written as DNA, the CDR3 is TGTGCCAGCAGTGTACAGGGGTATAGCTATGGCTACACCTTC. It specifies CASSVQGYSYGYTF.

This clonotype was seen more than once but under ten times. V and J are TRBV4-2 and TRBJ2-3; 13 nucleotides match TRBD2. V lost 4 bases and J lost 0; bases outside the gene matches: 4. The CDR3 is 17 residues long. Germline V gives CDR1 LGHNA, CDR2 YNFKEQ. CDR3 coding DNA: TGTGCCAGCAGCCCGGGACTAGCGGGGTTGAGCACAGATACGCAGTATTTT. It is translated as CASSPGLAGLSTDTQYF.

The chain joins TRBV12-3 or TRBV12-4 to TRBJ1-1; D is unclear. The CDR3 loop spans 12 amino acids. V was pared by 8 bases and J by 4 bases, with 11 bases between. The CDR3 DNA reads as TGTGCCAGCGGAGATTCAGGCACTGAAGCTTTCTTT. It specifies CASGDSGTEAFF.

The CDR3 DNA reads as TGTGCCAGCAGAAGCGGGGGCGTGAATGAGCAGTTCTTC. Translating it yields CASRSGGVNEQFF. The gene calls are TRBV7-9 and TRBJ2-1; TRBD2 matches at 8 bases. The CDR3 has 13 residues. V shed 6 bases, J shed 7 bases, and the junction held 5 bases outside the gene matches. The V gene's germline CDR1 is SEHNR and CDR2 FQNEAQ (reference sequence).

This clonotype has more than one count but fewer than ten. This rearrangement joins TRBV6-6 to TRBJ2-1; weak D call: TRBD1 (6 bases). The CDR3 has 15 residues. Trimming stripped 8 bases from V and 9 bases from J, with 23 bases between. Germline CDR1 reads MNHNY; CDR2 reads SVGAGI (reference sequence). CDR3 protein: CASPIRDRDNGEQFF. In DNA, the CDR3 is TGTGCCAGCCCAATCAGGGATAGGGACAATGGTGAGCAGTTCTTC.

The chain recombines TRBV20-1 with TRBJ2-7; D is perhaps TRBD1 or TRBD2 (5 bases each). Trimming cost V 3 bases and J 4 bases, with 10 bases left between them. In germline, CDR1 is DFQATT, CDR2 SNEGSKA (reference sequence). CDR3 length: 12 amino acids. DNA for the CDR3: TGCAGTGCTAGGGGACCGAGGTACGAGCAGTACTTC. Translated: CSARGPRYEQYF.

The rearrangement uses TRBV6-2 or TRBV6-3 and TRBJ2-1; D remains ambiguous. The J call may be incorrect, as the DNA end agrees better with TRBJ2-7. The germline V gene encodes CDR1 MNHEY and CDR2 SVGEGT. The CDR3 extends over 11 amino acids. The CDR3 sequence is CASMWNNEQYF. CDR3 sequence (DNA): TGTGCCAGCATGTGGAACAATGAGCAGTACTTC.

This clonotype was found a few times. The chain uses TRBV7-2 and TRBJ2-6, with unresolved D. Germline V gene lookup returns CDR1 SGHTA and CDR2 FQGNSA. V was pared by 1 base and J by 0 bases, with 4 bases between. CDR3 size: 15 residues. The CDR3 loop is CASSLVLSGANVLTF. In nucleotides, the CDR3 is TGTGCCAGCAGCTTAGTTCTCTCTGGGGCCAACGTCCTGACTTTC.

This clonotype has more than one count but fewer than ten. This rearrangement joins TRBV28 to TRBJ2-1, with D tentatively TRBD2 (6 bases). Germline assignment: CDR1 MDHEN and CDR2 SYDVKM. V lost 2 bases, J lost 2 bases, and 7 bases lay in between. This CDR3 is built from 14 residues. The CDR3 DNA reads TGTGCCAGCAGTTTAGGAGGGGCCTACAATGAGCAGTTCTTC. This gives the protein CASSLGGAYNEQFF.

This clonotype occurred a few times. The genes are TRBV6-1 and TRBJ2-2; D is unclear. The CDR3 sequence is 9 residues long. Per germline, CDR1 MNHNS and CDR2 SASEGT. V was clipped by 7 bases and J by 7 bases, with 1 base between them. CDR3 protein: CASIGELFF. The CDR3 nucleotides are TGTGCCAGCATCGGGGAGCTGTTTTTT.

The J gene is TRBJ2-1, the V gene TRBV12-3 or TRBV12-4; 8 nucleotides agree with TRBD2. CDR3 length: 13 residues. After removal of 5 bases from V and 8 bases from J, the junction contained 5 bases not matched to a gene. CDR3 loop: CASSAGLAYEQFF. The CDR3 DNA follows: TGTGCCAGCAGTGCCGGACTAGCTTATGAGCAGTTCTTC.

This chain joins TRBV11-2 and TRBJ1-1; D perhaps matches TRBD1 (6 bases). The germline V gene has CDR1 SGHAT and CDR2 FQNNGV. Trimming took off 5 bases at V and 7 bases at J, with 8 bases between the two ends. The CDR3 consists of 11 residues. CDR3 sequence (DNA): TGTGCCAGCAGCATACAGGGTGAAGCTTTCTTT. Its protein product is CASSIQGEAFF.

This clonotype showed up just a few times. The chain couples TRBV12-3 or TRBV12-4 to TRBJ1-1, with a tentative D call TRBD1 (6 bases). This CDR3 is built from 12 residues. The DNA of the CDR3 is TGTGCGGGCGGGGGCACGAACACTGAAGCTTTCTTT. Protein: CAGGGTNTEAFF.

This clonotype was counted only a few times. The V and J genes are TRBV29-1 and TRBJ2-5; 8 bases agree with TRBD1. This CDR3 has 13 residues. Trimming cost V 5 bases and J 5 bases; bases outside gene matches: 7. Looked up from germline, CDR1 is SQVTM and CDR2 is ANQGSEA. The DNA of the CDR3 is TGCAGCGTTAGGACAGGGCTACGGGAGACCCAGTACTTC. The encoded protein is CSVRTGLRETQYF.